This TCR beta chain was sequenced during a study of blood T cell repertoires in COVID-19. Background on the study: Sites in the United States, Italy and Spain provided acute and convalescent COVID-19 samples. From T cells, B-cell-depleted T cells, or PBMCs came the material, which was cDNA or gDNA.

Residents of 20 to 25 US areas, aged 18 to 89 years, made up the participants. Methods used by the authors: Using reference gene primer amplification, nucleated cell counts were estimated. TCRdb's table, derived via immunoSEQ multiplex PCR, lists solely in-frame clones and lacks some. V and J calls and clone size follow that table, whereas D and trimming were derived from the DNA. Of around 250,000 clones in the sample, about 85% were seen once. J was trimmed by 12 bases and V by 3 bases; bases with no gene match: 8. Germline V gene data show CDR1 as SGDLS and CDR2 as YYNGEE. The CDR3 totals 13 residues.

The chain carries TRBV9 and TRBJ1-4; TRBD1 matches at 7 bases. The receptor comes from a woman aged 45-59 years who had been exposed to COVID-19. The sequencing input was PBMCs or T cells enriched from blood (not recorded which). CDR3 DNA: TGTGCCAGCAGCGCAACCCAGACAGGGCAACTGTTTTTT. It specifies CASSATQTGQLFF.